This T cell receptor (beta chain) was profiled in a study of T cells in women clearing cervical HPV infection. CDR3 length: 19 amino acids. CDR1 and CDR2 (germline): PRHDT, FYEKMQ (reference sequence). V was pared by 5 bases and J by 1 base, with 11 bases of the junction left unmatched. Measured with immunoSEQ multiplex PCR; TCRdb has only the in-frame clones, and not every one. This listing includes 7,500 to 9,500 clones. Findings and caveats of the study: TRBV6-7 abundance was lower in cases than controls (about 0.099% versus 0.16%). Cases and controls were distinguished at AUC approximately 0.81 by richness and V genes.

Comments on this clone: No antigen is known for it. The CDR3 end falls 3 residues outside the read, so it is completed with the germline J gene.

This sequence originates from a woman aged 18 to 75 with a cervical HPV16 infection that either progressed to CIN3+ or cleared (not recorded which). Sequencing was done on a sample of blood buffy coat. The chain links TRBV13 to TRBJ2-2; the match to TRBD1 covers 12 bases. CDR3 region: CASSPTPGQGAQNTGELFF. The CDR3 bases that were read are TGTGCCAGCAGCCCCACACCGGGACAGGGGGCGCAGAACACCGGGGAG.